The clone carrying this TCR beta chain is a singleton in its sample. This entry comes from a study of blood T cell repertoires in COVID-19. Whole-study context: The United States, Italy and Spain provided the acute and convalescent COVID-19 samples. Nucleic acid was either cDNA or gDNA, and it came from T cells, B-cell-depleted T cells, or PBMCs.

Looked up from germline, CDR1 is LGHDT and CDR2 is YNNKEL (reference sequence). The CDR3 is 11 amino acids. V was trimmed by 7 bases and J by 4 bases, leaving 4 bases between them. In the original analysis: Amplifying reference gene primers gave estimates of nucleated cell counts. The assay was immunoSEQ multiplex PCR, and TCRdb's table has in-frame clones only and misses some. That table is the source of V, J and clone size, and D and trimming were worked out from the DNA. Counted here are approximately 41,000 clones, roughly 90% occurring once; the ten biggest clones make up roughly a tenth. This clonotype was sampled from a woman older than 75 with active COVID-19. V usage is TRBV3-1 (or the pseudogene TRBV3-2) and J usage is TRBJ1-4, with no clear D. The sequenced sample consisted of peripheral blood. The CDR3 region has the DNA TGTGCCAGCACCATTAATGAAAAACTGTTTTTT. This codes for CASTINEKLFF.